Only one count was recorded for the clone carrying this T cell receptor (beta chain). This record comes from a study of T cell changes during pregnancy in multiple sclerosis. Profiling relied on immunoSEQ multiplex PCR, and the TCRdb table lists in-frame clones only, not all of them. The table records about 57,000 clones, 75% to 90% of them present only once. The source material was peripheral blood, sampled after pregnancy. The receptor's source is a female donor with multiple sclerosis, enrolled in a pregnancy study.

In DNA, the CDR3 is TGTGCCACCTCCCTAGGGGGGGCCTTTCTCTACGAGCAGTACTTC. It translates to CATSLGGAFLYEQYF. This rearrangement joins TRBV6-6 to TRBJ2-7, with D possibly matching TRBD2 (7 bases). CDR1 is MNHNY and CDR2 is SVGAGI in the germline V gene (reference sequence). The V end lost 10 bases, the J end lost 3 bases, and 22 bases lay between the germline ends. CDR3 size: 15 residues.